The entry below describes one T cell receptor beta chain. No antigen is known for it. Each TCR library used about 3,500 ng of total RNA. TCRdb re-called the 5' RACE reads and gives one entry per CDR3 protein, without DNA. Here the sample table reports fewer than 550,000 distinct CDR3 sequences. The CDR3 consists of 15 residues. CDR1 and CDR2 from the germline V gene are SGHTA and FQGTGA. These data originate in a study of monozygotic twins with inflammatory bowel disease. Study-wide results and limits: IBD patients share fewer clonotypes with other people than healthy twins do, especially with disease activity. There was no support for any single strong signal or clonotype associated with IBD.

This receptor was obtained from a human donor with ulcerative colitis or Crohn's disease, or a healthy co-twin of an affected twin (not recorded which). The sample comprised blood. The J gene is TRBJ1-6, the V gene TRBV7-3; TCRdb selects TRBD1, and the lack of DNA leaves this call unchecked. CDR3 amino acids: CASSLSARESSPLHF.